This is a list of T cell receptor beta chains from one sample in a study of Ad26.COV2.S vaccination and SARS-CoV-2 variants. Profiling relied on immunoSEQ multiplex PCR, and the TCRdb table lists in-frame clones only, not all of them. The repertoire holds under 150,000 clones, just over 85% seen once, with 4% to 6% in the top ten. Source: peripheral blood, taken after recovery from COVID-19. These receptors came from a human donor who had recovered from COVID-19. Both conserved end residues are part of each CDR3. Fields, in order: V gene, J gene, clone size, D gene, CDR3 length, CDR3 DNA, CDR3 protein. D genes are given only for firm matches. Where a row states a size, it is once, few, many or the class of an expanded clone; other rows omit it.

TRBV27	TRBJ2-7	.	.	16	TGTGCCAGCAGTCCCGCCCTAGGACAGACCTACTACGAGCAGTACTTC	CASSPALGQTYYEQYF
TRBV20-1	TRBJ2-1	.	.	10	TGCAGTGCTCGAGTTGGTGAGCAGTTCTTC	CSARVGEQFF
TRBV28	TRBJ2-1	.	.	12	TGTGCCAGCTCCCGGGACTTAAGGAAACAGTTCTTC	CASSRDLRKQFF
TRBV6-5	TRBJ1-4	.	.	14	TGTGCCAGCAGAGGTACGTGGAGAAATGAAAAACTGTTTTTT	CASRGTWRNEKLFF
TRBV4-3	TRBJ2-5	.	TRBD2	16	TGCGCCAGCAGCCCCCGGCAGCGGGGGAGGGAAGAGACCCAGTACTTC	CASSPRQRGREETQYF
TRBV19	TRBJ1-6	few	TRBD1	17	TGTGCCAGTAGTATAGACCGGGACAGCGTTCGGAGTTCACCCCTCCACTTT	CASSIDRDSVRSSPLHF
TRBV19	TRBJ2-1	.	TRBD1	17	TGTGCCAGTAGTACGGGACAGGGGCTAAGCTCCTACAATGAGCAGTTCTTC	CASSTGQGLSSYNEQFF
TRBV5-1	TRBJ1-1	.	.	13	TGCGCCAGCAGCTTTCGGGGTAACACTGAAGCTTTCTTT	CASSFRGNTEAFF
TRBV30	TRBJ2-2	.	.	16	TGTGCCTGGAGCCCCTTCGGGACGGGAAACACCGGGGAGCTGTTTTTT	CAWSPFGTGNTGELFF
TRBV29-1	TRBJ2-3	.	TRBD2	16	TGCAGCGTTGTTCTAGCGGGGGGCCCAAGCACAGATACGCAGTATTTT	CSVVLAGGPSTDTQYF
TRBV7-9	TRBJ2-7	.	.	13	TGTGCCAGCAGCTCCTCGGGTTCCTACGAGCAGTACTTC	CASSSSGSYEQYF
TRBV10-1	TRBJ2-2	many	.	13	TGCGCCAGCAGTGAGCCTCACACCGGGGAGCTGTTTTTT	CASSEPHTGELFF
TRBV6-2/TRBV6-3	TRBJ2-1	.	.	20	TGTGCCAGCAGTTACCCGGTCGAACCCCGGAGAGGACAGCTATACAATGAGCAGTTCTTC	CASSYPVEPRRGQLYNEQFF
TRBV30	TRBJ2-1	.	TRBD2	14	TGTGCCTGGAGTGTCGGGCTAGCGGGGGGGCAGCAGTTCTTC	CAWSVGLAGGQQFF
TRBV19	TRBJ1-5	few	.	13	TGTGCCAGTAGTATGACTGGGAATCAGCCCCAGCATTTT	CASSMTGNQPQHF
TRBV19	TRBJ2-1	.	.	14	TGTGCCAGTAGTATAGAAACGACTGTGACTGAGCAGTTCTTC	CASSIETTVTEQFF
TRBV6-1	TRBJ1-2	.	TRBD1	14	TGTGCCAGCAGTGGAGCCGGGACAGGGGATGGCTACACCTTC	CASSGAGTGDGYTF
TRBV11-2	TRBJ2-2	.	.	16	TGTGCCAGCAGCCCCGTGCCGGAATCGAACACCGGGGAGCTGTTTTTT	CASSPVPESNTGELFF
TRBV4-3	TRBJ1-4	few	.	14	TGCGCCAGCAGCCAAGACAGGAGTAATGAAAAACTGTTTTTT	CASSQDRSNEKLFF
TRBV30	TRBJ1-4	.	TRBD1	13	TGTGCCTGGAGGACAGGGGGAGACGAAAAACTGTTTTTT	CAWRTGGDEKLFF
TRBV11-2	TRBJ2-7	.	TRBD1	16	TGTGCCAGCAGCTTAGCCGCTACAGGGGGGTCCTACGAGCAGTACTTC	CASSLAATGGSYEQYF
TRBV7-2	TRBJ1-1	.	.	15	TGTGCCAGCAGATTTTCAGGTCCCATGAACACTGAAGCTTTCTTT	CASRFSGPMNTEAFF
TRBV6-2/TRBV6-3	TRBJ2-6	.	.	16	TGTGCCAGCAGTTACTCGCCGCGGGCTGGGGCCAACGTCCTGACTTTC	CASSYSPRAGANVLTF
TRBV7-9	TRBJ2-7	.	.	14	TGTGCCAGCAGCGGTGCCGTAGGGTTGGGCGAGCAGTACTTC	CASSGAVGLGEQYF
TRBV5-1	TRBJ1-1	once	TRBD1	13	TGCGCCAGCACCTGGACAGGGAACACTGAAGCTTTCTTT	CASTWTGNTEAFF
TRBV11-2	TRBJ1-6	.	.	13	TGTGCCAGCAGCTTTGACTATAATTCACCCCTCCACTTT	CASSFDYNSPLHF
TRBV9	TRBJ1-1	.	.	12	TGTGCCAGCAGCCTCCTTAACACTGAAGCTTTCTTT	CASSLLNTEAFF
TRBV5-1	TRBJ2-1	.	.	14	TGCGCCAGCAGCGAGGAGGGGACCTACAATGAGCAGTTCTTC	CASSEEGTYNEQFF
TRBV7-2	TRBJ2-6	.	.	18	TGTGCCAGCAGCTTAGCGGGGACGGAACTTTCTGGGGCCAACGTCCTGACTTTC	CASSLAGTELSGANVLTF
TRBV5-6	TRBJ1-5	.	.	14	TGTGCCAGCAGCTTGGTAGGGGGCAATCAGCCCCAGCATTTT	CASSLVGGNQPQHF
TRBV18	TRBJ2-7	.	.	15	TGTGCCAGCTCACCACCGCAGGGAAGTCGATACGAGCAGTACTTC	CASSPPQGSRYEQYF
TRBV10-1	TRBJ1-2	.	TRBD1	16	TGCGCCAGCAGTGAGTCCCCCCCGGACAGGAACTATGGCTACACCTTC	CASSESPPDRNYGYTF
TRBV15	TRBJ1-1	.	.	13	TGTGCCACCAGCAGGGACGATAACACTGAAGCTTTCTTT	CATSRDDNTEAFF
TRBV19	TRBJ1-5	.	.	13	TGTGCCAGTAGTTCGGAGGGCAATCAGCCCCAGCATTTT	CASSSEGNQPQHF